A single sample gave rise to the 20 T cell receptor beta chains below, sequenced in a study of vaccination and CD4 T cells after COVID-19. No antigen is known for these receptors. Regarding treatment: roughly 11-day PBMC culture with coronavirus spike peptide pools or control peptides (ViraFEST assay). The unexposed donor provided CD4+ T cells, which were taken before the COVID-19 pandemic (2011-2018). CD4+ T cells that had been cultured provided DNA sequenced with the Oncomine TCR Beta short-read assay. TCRdb re-analysed the PCR reads in MiXCR, keeping a single row per CDR3 protein. This table holds over 5,500 distinct CDR3 sequences, around half found once. The sequencing input was CD4+ T cells from blood, cultured in vitro. These receptor sequences come from a human donor in good health.

This sequence joins TRBV6-5 and TRBJ2-7; the match to TRBD2 covers 11 bases. CDR1 and CDR2 (germline): MNHEY, SVGAGI. This CDR3 is built from 14 residues. With V trimmed by 4 bases and J by 5 bases, 4 bases remained unmatched. CDR3 residues: CASSFSGGANEQYF. CDR3 DNA: TGTGCCAGCAGTTTTAGCGGGGGGGCCAACGAGCAGTACTTC.

This chain connects TRBV7-3 to TRBJ2-2, with TRBD1 matching over 11 bases. The V and J ends lost 3 bases and 5 bases, in that order; junction bases with no gene match: 5. This CDR3 has 16 amino acids. The germline gives CDR1 SGHTA, CDR2 FQGTGA. DNA for the CDR3: TGTGCCAGCAGCTTCGACGGACAGGGGGCGACCGGGGAGCTGTTTTTT. It yields the protein CASSFDGQGATGELFF.

The rearrangement joins TRBV15 to TRBJ1-2; 9 nucleotides align to TRBD1. The germline CDR1 and CDR2 sequences are LNHNV and YYDKDF (reference sequence). V lost 5 bases to trimming and J lost 4 bases; unmatched junction nucleotides: 2. The CDR3 sequence is 13 residues long. The CDR3 DNA is TGTGCCACCAGCGTGGGACAGGGCTATGGCTACACCTTC. Its translation: CATSVGQGYGYTF.

The table lists this clonotype with a few counts. This chain connects TRBV11-1 to TRBJ1-5, with a tentative D call TRBD1 (5 bases). CDR1 and CDR2 from the germline V gene are SGHAT and FQDESV (reference sequence). Trimming removed 0 bases at V and 6 bases at J, with 9 bases between. This CDR3 has 14 amino acids. This CDR3 reads CASSLARGLQPQHF. CDR3 nucleotide sequence: TGTGCCAGCAGCTTAGCCCGGGGACTTCAGCCCCAGCATTTT.

The chain combines TRBV7-3 with TRBJ1-1; D is undetermined. Looked up from germline, CDR1 is SGHTA and CDR2 is FQGTGA. This CDR3 spans 17 amino acids. V lost 5 bases and J lost 1, with 20 bases in between. CDR3: CASSQTGKWGWNTEAFF. Written as DNA, the CDR3 is TGTGCCAGCAGCCAAACTGGGAAATGGGGTTGGAACACTGAAGCTTTCTTT. Full variable domain (outside the CDR3, taken from reference TRBV7-3 and TRBJ1-1): GAGVSQTPSNKVTEKGKYVELRCDPISGHTALYWYRQSLGQGPEFLIYFQGTGAADDSGLPNDRFFAVRPEGSVSTLKIQRTERGDSAVYLCASSQTGKWGWNTEAFFGQGTRLTVV.

The sample holds a few counts of this clonotype. This rearrangement joins TRBV7-2 to TRBJ1-1, with D uncertain. V was clipped by 6 bases and J by 0 bases, with 8 bases between them. CDR3 length: 13 amino acids. Germline V gene lookup returns CDR1 SGHTA and CDR2 FQGNSA. CDR3 in DNA: TGTGCCAGCAGGGAAGATATGAACACTGAAGCTTTCTTT. This encodes CASREDMNTEAFF.

The DNA for the CDR3 is TGCAGTGCTAGAGATCCTGGGTCCGAAATGGTAGACACAGATACGCAGTATTTT. It encodes CSARDPGSEMVDTDTQYF. The chain recombines TRBV20-1 with TRBJ2-3; D remains ambiguous. Germline V CDR1 and CDR2: DFQATT, SNEGSKA (reference sequence). The CDR3 extends over 18 amino acids. V dropped 0 bases and J dropped 2 bases, with 21 bases sitting between them.

V is TRBV20-1 and J is TRBJ1-1; TRBD1 agrees at 8 bases. Looked up from germline, CDR1 is DFQATT and CDR2 is SNEGSKA (reference sequence). The CDR3 length is 15 residues. Germline trimming cut 1 base from V and 1 base from J; bases unmatched to any gene: 5. CDR3 DNA: TGCAGTGCTAGAGTTTCCGACAGGGGGAACACTGAAGCTTTCTTT. It codes for CSARVSDRGNTEAFF.

The rearrangement uses TRBV7-9 and TRBJ2-2; D remains unclear. The CDR3 has 11 residues. Germline V gene sequence: CDR1 SEHNR, CDR2 FQNEAQ (reference sequence). V was cut by 5 bases and J by 5 bases, with 3 bases left in between. The CDR3 protein is CASSRTGELFF. CDR3 coding DNA: TGTGCCAGCAGCCGAACCGGGGAGCTGTTTTTT.

This clonotype was observed a handful of times. J is TRBJ2-5 and V is TRBV10-2, with 7 bases identical to TRBD2. Germline V lookup: CDR1 WSHSY, CDR2 SAAADI. The CDR3 contains 15 residues. V trimming: 2 bases; J trimming: 2 bases; junction bases outside the gene matches: 5. The chain's CDR3 is CASSEAGVMQETQYF. In nucleotides, the CDR3 is TGCGCCAGCAGTGAGGCGGGGGTGATGCAAGAGACCCAGTACTTC.

The J gene is TRBJ2-3, the V gene TRBV2; 13 nucleotides agree with TRBD2. Germline V gene lookup returns CDR1 SNHLY and CDR2 FYNNEI. The CDR3 is 15 amino acids. Losses at the gene ends were 6 bases for V and 5 bases for J; bases not matched to a gene: 5. CDR3 region: CASSLLAGGRDTQYF. The CDR3 bases are TGTGCCAGCAGCTTACTAGCGGGGGGGCGAGATACGCAGTATTTT.

The chain carries TRBV19 and TRBJ1-1, with 8 bases matching TRBD1. Per germline, CDR1 LNHDA and CDR2 SQIVND (reference sequence). The CDR3 contains 13 residues. The V segment lost 10 bases and the J segment 0 bases; nucleotides outside the gene matches: 4. The CDR3 DNA sequence: TGTGCCACCTCGGGACAGGTGAACACTGAAGCTTTCTTT. Translation: CATSGQVNTEAFF.

The chain carries TRBV6-5 and TRBJ2-3, with unresolved D. CDR1 MNHEY and CDR2 SVGAGI come from the germline V gene. V gave up 0 bases and J gave up 2 bases, with 15 bases separating them. The CDR3 is 17 residues long. The DNA for the CDR3 is TGTGCCAGCAGTTACTCGTCGCCGACATCCTTCACAGATACGCAGTATTTT. This sequence encodes CASSYSSPTSFTDTQYF.

The chain employs TRBV5-4 and TRBJ1-3; D is undetermined. The CDR3 sequence is 13 residues long. Trimming pared 3 bases from V and 0 bases from J, leaving 4 bases between. CDR1 SGHNT and CDR2 YYREEE come from the germline V gene (reference sequence). The CDR3 is CASSWGSGNTIYF. For the CDR3, the DNA is TGTGCCAGCAGCTGGGGCTCTGGAAACACCATATATTTT.

The V gene is TRBV20-1, the J gene TRBJ1-1; no reliable D call. This CDR3 is 14 amino acids long. Germline V lookup: CDR1 DFQATT, CDR2 SNEGSKA (reference sequence). Trimming cost V 6 bases and J 0 bases, with 14 bases left between them. In DNA form, the CDR3 reads TGCAGTGCCTTGACGGTTGGGGTGAACACTGAAGCTTTCTTT. This gives the protein CSALTVGVNTEAFF.

The chain recombines TRBV7-9 with TRBJ2-5; 12 bases map to TRBD1. The V segment lost 4 bases and the J segment 4 bases; nucleotides outside the gene matches: 4. CDR3 length: 15 amino acids. CDR1 is SEHNR and CDR2 is FQNEAQ in the germline V gene (reference sequence). The CDR3 nucleotides read TGTGCCAGCAGCTCGGGACAGGGGGCAGGAGAGACCCAGTACTTC. Translated: CASSSGQGAGETQYF.

The genes are TRBV7-2 and TRBJ2-5; D may correspond to TRBD1 or TRBD2 (6 bases each). V was cut by 8 bases and J by 1 base, with 17 bases left in between. CDR3 length equals 15 residues. Germline lookup yields CDR1 SGHTA and CDR2 FQGNSA. For the CDR3, the DNA is TGTGCCAGCCAAAAATCCGGGGGCCTCCAAGAGACCCAGTACTTC. This sequence encodes CASQKSGGLQETQYF.

This rearrangement joins TRBV10-1 to TRBJ2-2; D unresolved. This CDR3 spans 16 amino acids. V dropped 6 bases and J dropped 0 bases, with 14 bases sitting between them. Germline CDR1 WNHNN, CDR2 SYGVQD (reference sequence). CDR3 nucleotides: TGCGCCAGCAGCGGTTTAGGACCCGCGAACACCGGGGAGCTGTTTTTT. Translation: CASSGLGPANTGELFF.

This clonotype came up a few times. J is TRBJ1-2 and V is TRBV7-2; D possibly corresponds to TRBD1 (6 bases). Germline CDR1 reads SGHTA; CDR2 reads FQGNSA. The CDR3 covers 13 residues. V was shortened by 5 bases and J by 5 bases, with 12 bases between the two germline ends. The CDR3 DNA follows: TGTGCCAGCAGCGATAGGGGGTCTTATGGCTACACCTTC. This encodes CASSDRGSYGYTF.

The table lists this clonotype with a count of one. CDR3 region: CASSLDQVGYTF. Here the CDR3 DNA reads TGCGCCAGCAGCTTGGACCAGGTTGGCTACACCTTC. V usage is TRBV5-1 and J usage is TRBJ1-2, with D unresolved. The ends were cut back, 0 bases at V and 7 bases at J, with 7 bases in the middle. This CDR3 spans 12 amino acids. Germline values: CDR1 SGHRS, CDR2 YFSETQ.